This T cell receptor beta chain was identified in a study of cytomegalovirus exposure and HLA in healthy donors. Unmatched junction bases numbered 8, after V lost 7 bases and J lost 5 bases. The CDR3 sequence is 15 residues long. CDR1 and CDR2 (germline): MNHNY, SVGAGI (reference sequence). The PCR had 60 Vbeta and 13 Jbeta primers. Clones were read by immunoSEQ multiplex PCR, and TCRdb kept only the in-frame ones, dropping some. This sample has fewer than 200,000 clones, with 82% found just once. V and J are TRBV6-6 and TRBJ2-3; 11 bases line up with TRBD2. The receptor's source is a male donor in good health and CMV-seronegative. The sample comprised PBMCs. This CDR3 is CASTPFSGGGDTQYF. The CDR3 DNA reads TGTGCCAGCACCCCCTTTAGCGGGGGGGGAGATACGCAGTATTTT.